This TCR beta chain is drawn from a study of T cell responses to AZD1222 COVID-19 vaccine. This table comes from immunoSEQ multiplex PCR, and its TCRdb copy is limited to in-frame clones, with some not included. In the table there are 75,000 to 95,000 clones, around 90% of which are singletons. Study findings and constraints: Donors were mostly white British, more females; clonal diversity possibly underestimated. Spike was spanned by vaccine-associated CD4 TCRs, with dominance at 160-218 and 743-854.

A word on this clone: Its antigen is as yet unknown. Likely a read error: the CDR3 ends without its conserved phenylalanine or tryptophan. No DNA is shown, since the ends of the CDR3 on it are uncertain; the CDR3 is the one TCRdb lists.

The source was peripheral blood, collected 28 days after the second AZD1222 dose. The sequence came from an adult who received the AZD1222 COVID-19 vaccine.

The CDR3 loop is CATSREPKTRDTLRL. The chain employs TRBV15 and TRBJ1-1; the D segment call TRBD1 is taken from the table without a DNA check. Ends included, the CDR3 has 15 residues. Per the germline V gene, CDR1 is LNHNV and CDR2 is YYDKDF (reference sequence).